One and the same sample provided the 5 T cell receptor beta chains below, sequenced in a study of blood T cells in healthy people across ages. Using a J-beta primer mix together with a sample-barcoded 5' primer, a second PCR was run for about 7 to 12 cycles. TCRdb re-derived calls from the 5' RACE reads in MiXCR, one entry per CDR3 protein. The sample carries about 1.8 million distinct CDR3 sequences, 49% recorded once. Sequenced material: blood. Source of these receptors: a woman aged 40 to 50 in good health.

This chain joins TRBV5-1 and TRBJ2-1; 10 positions match TRBD1. Germline CDR1 reads SGHRS; CDR2 reads YFSETQ. This CDR3 has 16 amino acids. After removal of 1 base from V and 9 bases from J, the junction contained 10 bases not matched to a gene. As DNA, the CDR3 is TGCGCCAGCAGCTTGATCGGGACAGGGGCTTTGGGTGAGCAGTTCTTC. Its translation: CASSLIGTGALGEQFF.

This clonotype came up a few times. This rearrangement joins TRBV28 to TRBJ2-7; D is possibly TRBD2 (7 bases). CDR1 and CDR2 (germline): MDHEN, SYDVKM. Trimming cost V 7 bases and J 0 bases, with 13 bases left between them. The CDR3 is 14 residues long. CDR3 sequence reads: CASTLGGHSYEQYF. The CDR3, as DNA: TGTGCCAGCACCCTGGGGGGGCACTCCTACGAGCAGTACTTC.

This sequence joins TRBV12-3 or TRBV12-4 and TRBJ2-5; D ambiguous. V lost 4 bases to trimming and J lost 3 bases, with 15 bases between them. The CDR3 totals 15 residues. The CDR3 here is CASSSISPREETQYF. The CDR3 DNA is TGTGCCAGCAGTTCCATTTCCCCTCGCGAAGAGACCCAGTACTTC.

The J gene is TRBJ1-1, the V gene TRBV29-1; 8 positions agree with TRBD1. The V gene's germline CDR1 is SQVTM and CDR2 ANQGSEA. The CDR3 runs 16 residues. With V trimmed by 0 bases and J by 7 bases, 13 bases remained unmatched. The CDR3 coding sequence is TGCAGCGTTGAAGATCGCAGGGGGCGCAAGGCAATTGAAGCTTTCTTT. It translates to CSVEDRRGRKAIEAFF. Together with reference TRBV29-1 and TRBJ1-1, the CDR3 gives the full variable domain: SAVISQKPSRDICQRGTSLTIQCQVDSQVTMMFWYRQQPGQSLTLIATANQGSEATYESGFVIDKFPISRPNLTFSTLTVSNMSPEDSSIYLCSVEDRRGRKAIEAFFGQGTRLTVV.

As concerns this clonotype: A read error may account for a junction end that differs from germline. The V gene is TRBV4-1, the J gene TRBJ2-5, with a possible D match to TRBD1 (5 bases). Germline-derived CDR1 and CDR2 are MGHRA and YSYEKL. The CDR3 contains 17 residues. The CDR3 nucleotides read TGCGCCAGCAGCCAAGATCCTCCGAGACAGACCCAAGAGACCCAATACTTC. This codes for CASSQDPPRQTQETQYF.